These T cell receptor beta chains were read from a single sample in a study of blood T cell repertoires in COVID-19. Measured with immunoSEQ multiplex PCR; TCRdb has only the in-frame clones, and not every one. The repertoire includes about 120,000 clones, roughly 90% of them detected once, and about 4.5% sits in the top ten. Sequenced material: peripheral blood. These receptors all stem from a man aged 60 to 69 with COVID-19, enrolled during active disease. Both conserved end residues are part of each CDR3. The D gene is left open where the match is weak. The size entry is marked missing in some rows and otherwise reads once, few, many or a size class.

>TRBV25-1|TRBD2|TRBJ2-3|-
TGTGCCAGCAGTCTGACTAGCACCTCTACCGATACGCAGTATTTT
CASSLTSTSTDTQYF
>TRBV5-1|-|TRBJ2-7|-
TGCGCCAGCAGCTTGGGTGCGGGCGAGCAGTACTTC
CASSLGAGEQYF
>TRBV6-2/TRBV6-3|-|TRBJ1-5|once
TGTGCCAGCAGTTCTGGAGGCGGGAATCAGCCCCAGCATTTT
CASSSGGGNQPQHF
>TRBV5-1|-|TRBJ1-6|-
TGCGCCAGCAGCTTGGAGCAGGGACTGGATTCACCCCTCCACTTT
CASSLEQGLDSPLHF
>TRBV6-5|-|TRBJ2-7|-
TGTGCCAGCTGGGGTGCAGGGGAAAACTACGAGCAGTACTTC
CASWGAGENYEQYF
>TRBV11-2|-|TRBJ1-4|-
TGTGCCAGCAGCTTAGACTTCACGACAGAAGAAAAACTGTTTTTT
CASSLDFTTEEKLFF
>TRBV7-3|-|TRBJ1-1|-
TGTGCCAGCAGCTATAACTTGAACACTGAAGCTTTCTTT
CASSYNLNTEAFF
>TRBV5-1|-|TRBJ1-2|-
TGCGCCAGCAGCTTGGATGGGGGCACGGACTATGGCTACACCTTC
CASSLDGGTDYGYTF
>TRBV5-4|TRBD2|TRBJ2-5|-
TGTGCCAGCAGCTTGGCGGGAGGGGGAACGAGGGACCAGTACTTC
CASSLAGGGTRDQYF
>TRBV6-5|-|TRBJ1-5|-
TGTGCCAGCAGAACCGGGACACATAATCAGCCCCAGCATTTT
CASRTGTHNQPQHF